Listed here are 22 T cell receptor beta chains from one sample, sequenced in a study of T-cell memory formation after mild COVID-19. Via MiXCR, TCRdb re-called the 5' RACE reads, giving one row per CDR3 protein. The sample shows about 430,000 distinct CDR3 sequences, about 24% of them seen only once. Sample: PBMCs or a T cell subset sorted from them (not recorded which). The receptor source for this set is an adult woman who had mild COVID-19 (a few samples of this study predate the infection). Cell type and time point are not known.

This chain uses TRBV4-1 with TRBJ1-5; 7 nucleotides match TRBD1. Trimming took 0 bases from V and 6 from J; bases not matched to a gene: 11. CDR1 and CDR2 from the germline V gene are MGHRA and YSYEKL. There are 17 residues in the CDR3. The CDR3 spells CASSQDLGGGAGQPQHF. DNA for the CDR3: TGCGCCAGCAGCCAAGATCTGGGAGGGGGCGCCGGTCAGCCCCAGCATTTT.

This clonotype showed up just a few times. V gene TRBV29-1 combines with J gene TRBJ2-7, with 8 positions matching TRBD1. The length of the CDR3 is 13 residues. Trimming took 5 bases from V and 1 from J; bases not matched to a gene: 4. CDR1 and CDR2 from the germline V gene are SQVTM and ANQGSEA. The CDR3 reads CSVTDRASYEQYF. CDR3 nucleotide sequence: TGCAGCGTTACGGACAGGGCTTCCTACGAGCAGTACTTC.

The chain recombines TRBV7-6 with TRBJ1-1, with unresolved D. V was cut by 0 bases and J by 3 bases, with 5 bases left in between. Germline V gene sequence: CDR1 SGHVS, CDR2 FNYEAQ. The CDR3 totals 13 residues. The CDR3 spells CASSLAAHTEAFF. CDR3 in DNA: TGTGCCAGCAGCTTAGCGGCCCACACTGAAGCTTTCTTT.

A note on this clonotype: The germline gene is not matched at one end of the junction; a read error may be the cause. The V gene is TRBV27, the J gene TRBJ2-7, with TRBD1 matching over 10 bases. The length of the CDR3 is 16 residues. Germline V CDR1 and CDR2: MNHEY, SMNVEV (reference sequence). CDR3 DNA: TGTGTCAGCAGTTTATCGCGACAGGGGGCAGGGGGCGAGCAGTACTTC. Translation gives CVSSLSRQGAGGEQYF.

This clonotype showed up many times. This chain uses TRBV5-1 with TRBJ2-4, with D tentatively TRBD2 (6 bases). The CDR3 covers 12 residues. Germline V gene sequence: CDR1 SGHRS, CDR2 YFSETQ. Trimming removed 5 bases from V and 7 bases from J, with 10 bases in between. CDR3 nucleotides: TGCGCCAGCAGTGATAGCGGTAACATTCAGTACTTC. Encoded protein: CASSDSGNIQYF. Variable domain in full (rest from reference TRBV5-1 and TRBJ2-4): KAGVTQTPRYLIKTRGQQVTLSCSPISGHRSVSWYQQTPGQGLQFLFEYFSETQRNKGNFPGRFSGRQFSNSRSEMNVSTLELGDSALYLCASSDSGNIQYFGAGTRLSVL.

The sample holds a few counts of this clonotype. This chain connects TRBV12-3 or TRBV12-4 to TRBJ1-1, with D unresolved. Trimming left V 6 bases short and J 0 bases short, with 14 bases between. This CDR3 contains 15 residues. CDR3: CASRPLGEMNTEAFF. CDR3 DNA sequence: TGTGCCAGCAGGCCCCTCGGGGAAATGAACACTGAAGCTTTCTTT.

The genes are TRBV14 and TRBJ2-7, with D possibly TRBD2 on 6 matching bases. CDR1 and CDR2 from the germline V gene are SGHDN and FVKESK. The CDR3 spans 12 residues. The V end was cut by 3 bases, the J end by 6 bases, with 9 bases between. CDR3 loop: CASSQTRSEQYF. DNA for the CDR3: TGTGCCAGCAGCCAGACTAGATCCGAGCAGTACTTC.

The rearrangement uses TRBV24-1 and TRBJ2-5, with 7 positions matching TRBD2. The CDR3 is made up of 14 amino acids. Germline assignment: CDR1 KGHDR and CDR2 SFDVKD. The J segment lost 2 bases and the V segment lost 4 bases, leaving 3 bases of the junction unmatched. This CDR3 reads CATSDLAVQETQYF. DNA for the CDR3: TGTGCCACCAGTGACCTAGCGGTACAAGAGACCCAGTACTTC.

The CDR3 spells CASRVDGTSSSLYEQYF. The CDR3, as DNA: TGTGCCAGCAGAGTAGACGGGACGTCTAGTTCCCTCTACGAGCAGTACTTC. This rearrangement joins TRBV21-1 to TRBJ2-7; TRBD1 is taken as the D call from the table, unchecked against the DNA. TRBV21-1 is given as a pseudogene. This CDR3 region has 17 residues.

This clonotype turned up a few times. The chain links TRBV4-3 to TRBJ1-3; D is unresolved. The CDR3 extends over 15 amino acids. CDR1 and CDR2 from the germline V gene are LGHNA and YSLEER. V lost 0 bases, J lost 0 bases, and 6 bases lay in between. Here the CDR3 DNA reads TGCGCCAGCAGCCAAGATCACTTCTCTGGAAACACCATATATTTT. Its protein product is CASSQDHFSGNTIYF.

The chain has TRBV3-1 and TRBJ2-7, with D unclear. Germline V gives CDR1 LGHDT, CDR2 YNNKEL (reference sequence). V gave up 0 bases and J gave up 0 bases, with 6 bases separating them. This CDR3 region has 14 residues. The chain's CDR3 is CASSQDRHSYEQYF. DNA of the CDR3: TGTGCCAGCAGCCAAGACAGGCACTCCTACGAGCAGTACTTC.

This clonotype was counted a few times. J is TRBJ2-1 and V is TRBV20-1, with a tentative D call TRBD2 (6 bases). CDR3 length: 15 residues. In germline, CDR1 is DFQATT, CDR2 SNEGSKA (reference sequence). Trimming took off 0 bases at V and 4 bases at J, with 13 bases between the two ends. For the CDR3, the DNA is TGCAGTGCTAGAGAGGGCGGGGCCCGTTACAATGAGCAGTTCTTC. It yields the protein CSAREGGARYNEQFF.

V gene TRBV9 combines with J gene TRBJ2-1; maybe TRBD2 (5 bases). Germline-derived CDR1 and CDR2 are SGDLS and YYNGEE. The CDR3 totals 14 residues. The V gene lost 0 bases and the J gene lost 8 bases, with 12 bases spanning the gap. CDR3 nucleotides: TGTGCCAGCAGCGTAGTCCAATTCGGGGATGAGCAGTTCTTC. Its translation: CASSVVQFGDEQFF.

The genes are TRBV12-3 or TRBV12-4 and TRBJ2-1; TRBD2 matches 9 bases. Losses at the gene ends were 3 bases for V and 5 bases for J; bases not matched to a gene: 14. The CDR3 consists of 18 residues. The CDR3 bases are TGTGCCAGCAGTTTTACGAGGGCCAGACTAGCGGCTGACAATGAGCAGTTCTTC. Protein: CASSFTRARLAADNEQFF.

This clonotype was observed a handful of times. The chain combines TRBV9 with TRBJ1-2; 7 bases are a match to TRBD1. Germline V gives CDR1 SGDLS, CDR2 YYNGEE. This CDR3 contains 15 residues. Unmatched junction bases numbered 9, after V lost 3 bases and J lost 4 bases. CDR3 coding DNA: TGTGCCAGCAGCGCCTTCGACAGGGTTCTCTATGGCTACACCTTC. Translating gives CASSAFDRVLYGYTF.

This clonotype was seen more than once but under ten times. J is TRBJ2-7 and V is TRBV18; TRBD1 aligns across 9 bases. Germline V gene lookup returns CDR1 KGHSH and CDR2 LQKENI. This CDR3 is built from 14 residues. With V trimmed by 7 bases and J by 2 bases, 6 bases remained unmatched. Here the CDR3 reads CASCPGQGPYEQYF. DNA of the CDR3: TGTGCCAGCTGCCCGGGACAGGGCCCCTACGAGCAGTACTTC.

The chain couples TRBV20-1 to TRBJ1-5; no clear D gene. V was shortened by 2 bases and J by 0 bases, with 29 bases between the two germline ends. In germline, CDR1 is DFQATT, CDR2 SNEGSKA (reference sequence). The CDR3 is 21 amino acids. Here the CDR3 DNA reads TGCAGTGCTAGACCTACTACGACCGACACAGAGTATCACGTTAGCAATCAGCCCCAGCATTTT. Its translation is CSARPTTTDTEYHVSNQPQHF.

The V gene is TRBV24-1, the J gene TRBJ1-5, with 7 bases fitting TRBD1. CDR3 length: 15 amino acids. J was trimmed by 3 bases and V by 5 bases; bases with no gene match: 6. Germline V CDR1 and CDR2: KGHDR, SFDVKD. CDR3 protein: CATSATGDYNQPQHF. CDR3 DNA: TGTGCCACCAGTGCTACAGGGGACTACAATCAGCCCCAGCATTTT.

Only a few counts were recorded for this clonotype. The chain couples TRBV7-2 to TRBJ2-5; perhaps TRBD2 as D (6 bases). The CDR3 is made up of 13 amino acids. CDR1 is SGHTA, CDR2 FQGNSA, per germline. Trimming left V 1 base short and J 12 bases short, with 15 bases between. The CDR3 nucleotides read TGTGCCAGCAGCTTAGATTCGTCGGGAGTCAAGTACTTC. Translated: CASSLDSSGVKYF.

The chain uses TRBV6-4 and TRBJ2-3; 8 bases align to TRBD2. CDR3 length equals 14 residues. V gave up 3 bases and J gave up 4 bases; unmatched junction bases: 3. In germline, CDR1 is MRHNA, CDR2 SNTAGT. This CDR3 reads CASSESGGSDTQYF. CDR3 sequence (DNA): TGTGCCAGCAGTGAGAGCGGGGGTTCAGATACGCAGTATTTT.

This clonotype was seen repeatedly, ten times or more. At one end, the junction sequence differs from germline, possibly due to a read error. Written as DNA, the CDR3 is TGTGCCAGCAGCCTAGCGGGGAGCACAGATACGCAGTATTTT. Residues: CASSLAGSTDTQYF. The rearrangement joins TRBV5-1 to TRBJ2-3, with 9 nucleotides matching TRBD2. Germline V gene data show CDR1 as SGHRS and CDR2 as YFSETQ. This CDR3 has 14 residues.

This clonotype was counted between two and nine times. This sequence joins TRBV27 and TRBJ2-2; D possibly uses TRBD1 or TRBD2 (5 bases each). Per germline, CDR1 MNHEY and CDR2 SMNVEV (reference sequence). This CDR3 spans 15 amino acids. V dropped 6 bases and J dropped 1 base, with 12 bases sitting between them. In DNA, the CDR3 is TGTGCCAGCAGGGCCACGGGGCAGAACACCGGGGAGCTGTTTTTT. The encoded protein is CASRATGQNTGELFF.